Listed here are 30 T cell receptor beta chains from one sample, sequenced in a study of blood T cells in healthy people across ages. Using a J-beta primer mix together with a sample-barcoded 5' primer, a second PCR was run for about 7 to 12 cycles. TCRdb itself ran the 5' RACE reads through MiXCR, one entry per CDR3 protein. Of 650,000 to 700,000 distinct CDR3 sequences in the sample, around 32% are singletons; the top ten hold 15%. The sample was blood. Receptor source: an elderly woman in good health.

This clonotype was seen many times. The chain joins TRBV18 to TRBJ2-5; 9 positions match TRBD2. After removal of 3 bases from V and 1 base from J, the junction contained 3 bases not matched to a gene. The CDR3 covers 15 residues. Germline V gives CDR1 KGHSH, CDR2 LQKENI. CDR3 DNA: TGTGCCAGCTCACCGAGCGGGGGGCGCCAAGAGACCCAGTACTTC. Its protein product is CASSPSGGRQETQYF.

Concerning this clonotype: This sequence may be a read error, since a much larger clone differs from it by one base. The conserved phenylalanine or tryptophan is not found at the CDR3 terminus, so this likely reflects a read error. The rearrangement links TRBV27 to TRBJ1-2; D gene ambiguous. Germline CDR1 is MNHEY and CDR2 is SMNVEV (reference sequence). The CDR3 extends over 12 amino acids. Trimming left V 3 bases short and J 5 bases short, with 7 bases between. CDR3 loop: CASSFGGYGYTL. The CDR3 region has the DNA TGTGCCAGCAGTTTCGGAGGGTATGGCTACACCTTA.

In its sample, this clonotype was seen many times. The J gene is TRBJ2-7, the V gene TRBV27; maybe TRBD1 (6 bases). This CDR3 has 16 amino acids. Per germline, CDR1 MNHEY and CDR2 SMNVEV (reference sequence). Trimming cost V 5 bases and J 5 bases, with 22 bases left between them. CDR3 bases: TGTGCCAGCAGTCCGTTTGGACAGTCGTTTGGGGACGAGCAGTACTTC. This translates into CASSPFGQSFGDEQYF.

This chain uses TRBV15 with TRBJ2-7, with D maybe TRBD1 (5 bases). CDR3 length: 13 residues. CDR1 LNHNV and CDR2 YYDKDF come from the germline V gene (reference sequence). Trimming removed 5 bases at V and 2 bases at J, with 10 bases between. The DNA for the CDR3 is TGTGCCACCAGCGTAAGACAGACCTACGAGCAGTACTTC. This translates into CATSVRQTYEQYF.

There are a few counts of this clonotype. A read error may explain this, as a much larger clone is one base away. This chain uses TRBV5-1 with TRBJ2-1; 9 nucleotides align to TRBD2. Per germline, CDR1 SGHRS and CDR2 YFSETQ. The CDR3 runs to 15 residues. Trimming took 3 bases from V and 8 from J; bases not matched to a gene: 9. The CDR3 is CASSWRGGYWDEQFF. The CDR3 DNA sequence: TGCGCCAGCAGCTGGCGGGGGGGCTACTGGGATGAGCAGTTCTTC.

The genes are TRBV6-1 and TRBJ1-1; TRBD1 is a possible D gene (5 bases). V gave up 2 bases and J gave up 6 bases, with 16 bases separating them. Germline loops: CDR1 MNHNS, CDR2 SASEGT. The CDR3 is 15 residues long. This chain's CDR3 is CASSEQGPSYPEAFF. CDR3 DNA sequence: TGTGCCAGCAGTGAACAGGGACCGTCCTACCCTGAAGCTTTCTTT.

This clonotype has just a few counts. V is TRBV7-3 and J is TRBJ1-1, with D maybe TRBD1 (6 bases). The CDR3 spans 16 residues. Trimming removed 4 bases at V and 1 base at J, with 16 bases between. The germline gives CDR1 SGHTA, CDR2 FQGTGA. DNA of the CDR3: TGTGCCAGCAGCTCGGGCTCAGGACAGCGGAACACTGAAGCTTTCTTT. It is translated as CASSSGSGQRNTEAFF.

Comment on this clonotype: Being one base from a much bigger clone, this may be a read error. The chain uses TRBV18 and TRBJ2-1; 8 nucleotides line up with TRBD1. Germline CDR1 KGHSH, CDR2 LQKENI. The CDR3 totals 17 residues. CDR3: CANSLHLTGGTYNEQFF. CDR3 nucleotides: TGTGCCAACTCACTACACCTTACAGGGGGAACCTACAATGAGCAGTTCTTC.

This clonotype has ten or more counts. The CDR3 region has the DNA TGTGCCACCAGCAGTCGGGACAGCAGAAGATACAATGAGCAGTTCTTC. Protein sequence: CATSSRDSRRYNEQFF. The chain joins TRBV15 to TRBJ2-1; 7 bases align to TRBD1. The CDR3 sequence is 16 residues long. The trim removed 3 bases at V and 4 bases at J, leaving 9 bases unmatched. From germline, CDR1 is LNHNV and CDR2 YYDKDF (reference sequence). The variable domain in full, completed from reference TRBV15 and TRBJ2-1, reads DAMVIQNPRYQVTQFGKPVTLSCSQTLNHNVMYWYQQKSSQAPKLLFHYYDKDFNNEADTPDNFQSRRPNTSFCFLDIRSPGLGDTAMYLCATSSRDSRRYNEQFFGPGTRLTVL.

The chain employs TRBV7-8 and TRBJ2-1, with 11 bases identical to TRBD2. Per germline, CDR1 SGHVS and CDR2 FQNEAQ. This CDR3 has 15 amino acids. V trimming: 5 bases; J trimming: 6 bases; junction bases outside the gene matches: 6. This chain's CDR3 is CASSPTSGALNEQFF. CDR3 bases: TGTGCCAGCAGCCCGACTAGCGGGGCCCTCAATGAGCAGTTCTTC.

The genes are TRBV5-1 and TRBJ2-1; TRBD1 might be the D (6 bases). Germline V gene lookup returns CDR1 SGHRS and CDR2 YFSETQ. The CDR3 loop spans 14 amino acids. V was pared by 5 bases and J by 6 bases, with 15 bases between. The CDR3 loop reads CASRQGYNVNEQFF. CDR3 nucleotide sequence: TGCGCCAGCAGACAGGGTTACAACGTCAATGAGCAGTTCTTC.

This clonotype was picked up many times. The CDR3: CASSHSDSEAFF. CDR3 nucleotides: TGTGCCAGCAGCCATTCAGACAGCGAAGCTTTCTTT. The chain is built from TRBV3-1 and TRBJ1-1; tentatively, D is TRBD1 (5 bases). The ends were cut back, 3 bases at V and 8 bases at J, with 10 bases in the middle. Germline assignment: CDR1 LGHDT and CDR2 YNNKEL (reference sequence). The CDR3 runs 12 residues.

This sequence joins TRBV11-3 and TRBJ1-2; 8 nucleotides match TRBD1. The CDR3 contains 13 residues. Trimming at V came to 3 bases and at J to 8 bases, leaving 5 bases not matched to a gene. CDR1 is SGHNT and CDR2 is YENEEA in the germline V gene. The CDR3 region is CASSFPTGEGYTF. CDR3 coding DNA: TGTGCCAGCAGCTTCCCGACAGGGGAAGGCTACACCTTC.

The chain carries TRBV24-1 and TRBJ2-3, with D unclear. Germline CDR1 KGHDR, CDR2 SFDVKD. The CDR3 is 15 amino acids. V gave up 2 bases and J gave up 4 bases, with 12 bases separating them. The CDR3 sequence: CATSDSKALADTQYF. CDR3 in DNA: TGTGCCACCAGTGATTCAAAAGCCTTGGCAGATACGCAGTATTTT.

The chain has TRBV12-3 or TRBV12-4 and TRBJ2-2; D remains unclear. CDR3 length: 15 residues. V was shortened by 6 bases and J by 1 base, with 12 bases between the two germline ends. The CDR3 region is CASSPRVGNTGELFF. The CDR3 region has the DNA TGTGCCAGCAGCCCCCGGGTGGGGAACACCGGGGAGCTGTTTTTT.

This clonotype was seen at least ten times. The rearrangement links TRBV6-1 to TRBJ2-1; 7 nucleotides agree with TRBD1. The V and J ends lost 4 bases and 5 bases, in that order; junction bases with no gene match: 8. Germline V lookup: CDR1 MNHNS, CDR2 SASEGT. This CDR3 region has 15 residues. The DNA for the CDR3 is TGTGCCAGCAGTGTTGAGAGGGGGCGAAACAATGAGCAGTTCTTC. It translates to CASSVERGRNNEQFF.

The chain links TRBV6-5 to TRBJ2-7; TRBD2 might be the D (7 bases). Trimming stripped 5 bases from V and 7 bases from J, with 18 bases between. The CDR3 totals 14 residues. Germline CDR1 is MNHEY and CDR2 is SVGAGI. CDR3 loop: CASSSGTTYNEQYF. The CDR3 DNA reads TGTGCCAGCAGTAGCGGGACAACCTACAATGAGCAGTACTTC.

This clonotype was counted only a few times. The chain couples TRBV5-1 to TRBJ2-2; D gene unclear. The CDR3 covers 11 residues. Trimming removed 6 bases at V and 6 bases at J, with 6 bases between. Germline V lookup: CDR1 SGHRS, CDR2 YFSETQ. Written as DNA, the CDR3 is TGCGCCAGCACGTTGGCCGGGGAGCTGTTTTTT. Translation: CASTLAGELFF.

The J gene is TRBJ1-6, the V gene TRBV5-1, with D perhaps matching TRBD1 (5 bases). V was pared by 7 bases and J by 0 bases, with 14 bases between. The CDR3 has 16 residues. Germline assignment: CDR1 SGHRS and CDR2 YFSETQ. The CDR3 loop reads CASGQGPSSYNSPLHF. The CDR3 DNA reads TGCGCCAGCGGGCAGGGCCCGAGCTCCTATAATTCACCCCTCCACTTT.

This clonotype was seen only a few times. The CDR3 coding sequence is TGTGCCATCAGTGACTCTAGCGGGTCTCGGGAGCAGTACTTC. Translating gives CAISDSSGSREQYF. The chain recombines TRBV10-3 with TRBJ2-7; 8 positions match TRBD2. Germline trimming cut 3 bases from V and 7 bases from J; bases unmatched to any gene: 8. Germline lookup yields CDR1 ENHRY and CDR2 SYGVKD. The CDR3 has 14 residues.

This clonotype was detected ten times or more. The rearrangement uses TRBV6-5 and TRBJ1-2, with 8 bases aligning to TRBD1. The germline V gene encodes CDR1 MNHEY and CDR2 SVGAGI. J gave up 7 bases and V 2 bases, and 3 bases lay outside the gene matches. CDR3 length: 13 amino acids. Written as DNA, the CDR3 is TGTGCCAGCAGTTACCAGGGGGCGCGTGGCTACACCTTC. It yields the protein CASSYQGARGYTF.

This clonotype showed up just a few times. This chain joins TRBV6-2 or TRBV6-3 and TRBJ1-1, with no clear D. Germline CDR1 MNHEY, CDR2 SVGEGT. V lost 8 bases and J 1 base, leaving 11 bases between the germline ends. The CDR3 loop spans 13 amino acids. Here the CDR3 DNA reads TGTGCCAGCGCCCTAAGCGAGAACACTGAAGCTTTCTTT. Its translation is CASALSENTEAFF.

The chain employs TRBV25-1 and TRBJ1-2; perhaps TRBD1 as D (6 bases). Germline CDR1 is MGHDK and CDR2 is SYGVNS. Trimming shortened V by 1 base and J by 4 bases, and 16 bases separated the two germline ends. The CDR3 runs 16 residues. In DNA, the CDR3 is TGTGCCAGCAGTGAATCCAAACAGGGAGGCGGCTATGGCTACACCTTC. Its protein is CASSESKQGGGYGYTF.

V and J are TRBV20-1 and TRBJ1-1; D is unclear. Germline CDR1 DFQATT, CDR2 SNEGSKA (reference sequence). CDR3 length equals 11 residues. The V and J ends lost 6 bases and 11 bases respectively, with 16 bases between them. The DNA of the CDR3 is TGCAGTGCCGATAACGCACTAGGGGCTTTCTTT. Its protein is CSADNALGAFF.

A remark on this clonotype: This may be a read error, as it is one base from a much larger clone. The CDR3: CASSTPQGARQDYTF. The CDR3, as DNA: TGTGCCAGCAGCACCCCACAGGGGGCGCGTCAGGACTACACCTTC. The chain links TRBV7-2 to TRBJ1-2, with 9 bases aligning to TRBD1. The CDR3 spans 15 residues. Germline-derived CDR1 and CDR2 are SGHTA and FQGNSA. With 5 bases clipped from V and 10 bases from J, the junction kept 14 bases outside the gene matches.

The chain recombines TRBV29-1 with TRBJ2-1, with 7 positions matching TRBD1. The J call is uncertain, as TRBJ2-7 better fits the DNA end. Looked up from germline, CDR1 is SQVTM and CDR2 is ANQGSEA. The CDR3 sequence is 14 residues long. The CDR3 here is CSVGPPTGLHEQYF. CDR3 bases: TGCAGCGTGGGTCCGCCGACAGGGCTCCATGAGCAGTACTTC.

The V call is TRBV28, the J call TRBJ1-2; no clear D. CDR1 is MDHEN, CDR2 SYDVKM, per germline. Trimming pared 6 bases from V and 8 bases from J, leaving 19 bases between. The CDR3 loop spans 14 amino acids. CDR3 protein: CASRPAGPPRGYTF. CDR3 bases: TGTGCCAGCAGGCCCGCCGGACCTCCAAGGGGCTACACCTTC.

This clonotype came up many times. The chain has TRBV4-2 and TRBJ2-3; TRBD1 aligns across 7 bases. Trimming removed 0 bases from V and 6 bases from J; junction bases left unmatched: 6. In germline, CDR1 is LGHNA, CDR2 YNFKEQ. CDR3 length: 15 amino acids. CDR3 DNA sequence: TGTGCCAGCAGCCAAGATTCGGACAGGCCCGATACGCAGTATTTT. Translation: CASSQDSDRPDTQYF.

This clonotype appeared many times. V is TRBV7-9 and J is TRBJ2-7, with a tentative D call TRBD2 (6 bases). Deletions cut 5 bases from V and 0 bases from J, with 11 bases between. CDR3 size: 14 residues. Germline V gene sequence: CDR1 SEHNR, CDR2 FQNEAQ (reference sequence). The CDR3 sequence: CASSPGGVSYEQYF. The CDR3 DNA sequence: TGTGCCAGCAGCCCAGGAGGGGTCTCCTACGAGCAGTACTTC.

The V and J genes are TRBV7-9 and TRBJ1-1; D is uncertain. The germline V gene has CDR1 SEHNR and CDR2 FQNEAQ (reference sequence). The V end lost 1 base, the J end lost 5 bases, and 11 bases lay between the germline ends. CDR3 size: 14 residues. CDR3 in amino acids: CASSLDWVHTEAFF. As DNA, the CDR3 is TGTGCCAGCAGCTTAGATTGGGTACATACTGAAGCTTTCTTT.